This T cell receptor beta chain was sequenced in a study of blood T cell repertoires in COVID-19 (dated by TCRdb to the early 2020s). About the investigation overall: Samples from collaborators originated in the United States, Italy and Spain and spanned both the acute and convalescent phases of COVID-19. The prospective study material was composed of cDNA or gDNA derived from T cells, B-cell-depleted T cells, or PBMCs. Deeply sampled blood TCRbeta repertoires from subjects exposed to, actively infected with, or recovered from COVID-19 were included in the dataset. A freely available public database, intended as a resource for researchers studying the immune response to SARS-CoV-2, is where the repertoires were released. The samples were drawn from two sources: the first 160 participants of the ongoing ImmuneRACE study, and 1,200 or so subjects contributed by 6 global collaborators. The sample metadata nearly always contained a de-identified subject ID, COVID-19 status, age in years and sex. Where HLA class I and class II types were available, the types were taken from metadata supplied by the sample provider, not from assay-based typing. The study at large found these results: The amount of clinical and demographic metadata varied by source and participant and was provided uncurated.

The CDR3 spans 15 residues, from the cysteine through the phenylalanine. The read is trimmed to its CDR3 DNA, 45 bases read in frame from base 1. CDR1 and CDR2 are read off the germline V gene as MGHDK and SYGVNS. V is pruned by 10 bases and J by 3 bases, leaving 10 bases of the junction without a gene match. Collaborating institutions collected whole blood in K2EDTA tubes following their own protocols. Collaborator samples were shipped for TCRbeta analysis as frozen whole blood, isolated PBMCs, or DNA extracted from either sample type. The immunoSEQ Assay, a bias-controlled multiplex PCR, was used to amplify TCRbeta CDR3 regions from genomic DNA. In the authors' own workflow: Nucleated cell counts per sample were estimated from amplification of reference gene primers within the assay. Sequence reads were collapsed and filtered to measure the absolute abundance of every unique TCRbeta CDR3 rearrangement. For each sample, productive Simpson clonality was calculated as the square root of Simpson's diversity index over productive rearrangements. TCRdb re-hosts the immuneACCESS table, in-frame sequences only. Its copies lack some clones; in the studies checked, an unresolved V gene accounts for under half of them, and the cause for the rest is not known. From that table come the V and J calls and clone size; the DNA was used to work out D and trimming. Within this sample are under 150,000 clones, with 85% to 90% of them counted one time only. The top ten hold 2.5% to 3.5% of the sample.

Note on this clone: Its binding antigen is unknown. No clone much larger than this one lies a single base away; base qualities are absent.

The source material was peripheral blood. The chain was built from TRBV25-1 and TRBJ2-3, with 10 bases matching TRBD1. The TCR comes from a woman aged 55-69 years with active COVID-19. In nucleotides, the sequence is TGTGCCACTGACCCCCGGGACAGGGGAACAGATACGCAGTATTTT. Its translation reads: CATDPRDRGTDTQYF.